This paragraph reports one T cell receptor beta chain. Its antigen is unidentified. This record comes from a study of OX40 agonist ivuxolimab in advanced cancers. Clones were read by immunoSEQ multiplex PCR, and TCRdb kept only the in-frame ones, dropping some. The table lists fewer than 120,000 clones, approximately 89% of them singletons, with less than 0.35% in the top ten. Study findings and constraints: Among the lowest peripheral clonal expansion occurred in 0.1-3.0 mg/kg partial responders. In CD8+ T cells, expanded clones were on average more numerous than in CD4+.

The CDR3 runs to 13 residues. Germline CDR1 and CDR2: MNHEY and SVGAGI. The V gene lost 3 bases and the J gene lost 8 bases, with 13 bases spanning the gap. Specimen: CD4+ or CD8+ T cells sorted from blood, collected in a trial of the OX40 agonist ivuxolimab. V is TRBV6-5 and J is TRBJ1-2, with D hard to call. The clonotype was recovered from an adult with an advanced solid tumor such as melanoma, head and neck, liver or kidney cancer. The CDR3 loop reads CASSYGLAGGYTF. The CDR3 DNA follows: TGTGCCAGCAGTTATGGTCTGGCCGGGGGCTACACCTTC.